One sample yielded the 3 T cell receptor beta chains listed below, sequenced in a study of early T cells in non-severe SARS-CoV-2 infection. One entry per CDR3 protein, called by TCRdb with MiXCR from the 5' RACE reads. The sample carries some 46,000 distinct CDR3 sequences, around 5.7% recorded once. Sequenced: whole blood. These receptors originate from an adult who was a healthcare worker with PCR-confirmed SARS-CoV-2 infection or an uninfected control (not recorded which).

The chain combines TRBV5-4 with TRBJ2-7; 14 bases match TRBD2. This CDR3 has 18 residues. The germline gives CDR1 SGHNT, CDR2 YYREEE (reference sequence). The V gene end was trimmed by 4 bases and the J gene end by 0 bases; junction bases not matched to a gene: 9. CDR3 region: CASSDGTSGGVSSYEQYF. CDR3 DNA sequence: TGTGCCAGCAGCGACGGGACTAGCGGGGGCGTCAGCTCCTACGAGCAGTACTTC.

This clonotype was detected ten times or more. The gene calls are TRBV10-2 and TRBJ1-1; D remains unclear. Germline V gene sequence: CDR1 WSHSY, CDR2 SAAADI. The V gene lost 7 bases and the J gene lost 0 bases, with 9 bases spanning the gap. The CDR3 runs 13 residues. Here the CDR3 reads CASKLGVNTEAFF. The CDR3 DNA sequence: TGCGCCAGCAAGCTGGGTGTGAACACTGAAGCTTTCTTT.

This clonotype was observed at least ten times. The genes are TRBV30 and TRBJ1-1; no definite D call. The CDR3 is 13 residues long. Germline CDR1 is GTSNPN and CDR2 is SVGIG (reference sequence). The ends were cut back, 2 bases at V and 5 bases at J, with 12 bases in the middle. The CDR3, as DNA: TGTGCCTGGAGTCTTAGTCCGAGTACTGAAGCTTTCTTT. Protein sequence: CAWSLSPSTEAFF.